The next 23 T cell receptor beta chains were all read from a single sample in a study of technical replicates of blood from a handful of donors. Some clones are missing from TCRdb's copy, which holds only in-frame ones; the method was immunoSEQ multiplex PCR. The table includes tens of thousands of clones, over 90% detected once. Sequencing was performed on PBMCs. Receptors were obtained from a human donor in good health. Some clones in this sample may be carry-over from other donors' samples.

In nucleotides, the CDR3 is TGTGCCAGCGGGACAGGGTTCGCTAATGAAAAACTGTTTTTT. It translates to CASGTGFANEKLFF. The chain is built from TRBV7-9 and TRBJ1-4; 9 bases match TRBD1. Germline CDR1 reads SEHNR; CDR2 reads FQNEAQ (reference sequence). The ends lost 8 bases at V and 3 bases at J; junction bases unmatched: 4. The CDR3 has 14 amino acids. The whole variable domain, remainder taken from reference TRBV7-9 and TRBJ1-4, is DTGVSQNPRHKITKRGQNVTFRCDPISEHNRLYWYRQTLGQGPEFLTYFQNEAQLEKSRLLSDRFSAERPKGSFSTLEIQRTEQGDSAMYLCASGTGFANEKLFFGSGTQLSVL.

The V and J genes are TRBV7-2 and TRBJ1-5; D gene ambiguous. V was trimmed by 5 bases and J by 7 bases, leaving 18 bases between them. The CDR3 has 15 residues. In germline, CDR1 is SGHTA, CDR2 FQGNSA. The DNA for the CDR3 is TGTGCCAGCAGCCCAGGAGAGGCGGGCGGACAGCCCCAGCATTTT. Its translation is CASSPGEAGGQPQHF.

This chain links TRBV28 with TRBJ2-1; TRBD2 matches 10 bases. Germline V lookup: CDR1 MDHEN, CDR2 SYDVKM. The CDR3 runs to 14 residues. V was pared by 6 bases and J by 7 bases, with 6 bases of the junction left unmatched. The CDR3 coding sequence is TGTGCCAGCAGATCTCTAGCGGGAGCTAATGAGCAGTTCTTC. Amino acids: CASRSLAGANEQFF.

The chain combines TRBV7-2 with TRBJ2-4, with D possibly TRBD2 on 5 matching bases. CDR1 is SGHTA, CDR2 FQGNSA, per germline. This CDR3 has 15 residues. Between the trimmed V and J ends, which lost 1 base and 6 bases, there was a span of 13 bases. CDR3 amino acids: CASSLGRGTTNIQYF. Written as DNA, the CDR3 is TGTGCCAGCAGCTTAGGTCGGGGTACGACAAACATTCAGTACTTC.

This sequence joins TRBV4-3 and TRBJ1-3; 10 bases align to TRBD1. The CDR3 is 16 amino acids. Germline trimming cut 0 bases from V and 5 bases from J; bases unmatched to any gene: 4. Germline V gene sequence: CDR1 LGHNA, CDR2 YSLEER. The chain's CDR3 is CASSQDRDRGRNTIYF. CDR3 bases: TGCGCCAGCAGCCAAGATAGGGACAGGGGAAGAAACACCATATATTTT.

This chain links TRBV7-2 with TRBJ2-1; D is possibly TRBD1 (5 bases). This CDR3 has 12 residues. Germline V gives CDR1 SGHTA, CDR2 FQGNSA. V lost 1 base, J lost 15 bases, and 13 bases lay in between. The CDR3 nucleotides are TGTGCCAGCAGCTTAGAGACAGCTAATCCGTTCTTC. Its translation is CASSLETANPFF. Using reference TRBV7-2 and TRBJ2-1 for the parts outside the CDR3, the full variable domain is GAGVSQSPSNKVTEKGKDVELRCDPISGHTALYWYRQSLGQGLEFLIYFQGNSAPDKSGLPSDRFSAERTGGSVSTLTIQRTQQEDSAVYLCASSLETANPFFGPGTRLTVL.

This chain connects TRBV19 to TRBJ2-7; 11 bases line up with TRBD2. With V trimmed by 3 bases and J by 0 bases, 7 bases remained unmatched. CDR3 length equals 17 residues. Germline assignment: CDR1 LNHDA and CDR2 SQIVND (reference sequence). The CDR3 DNA is TGTGCCAGTAGTATGGCTAGCGGGGGGTACAACTCCTACGAGCAGTACTTC. It specifies CASSMASGGYNSYEQYF.

The rearrangement joins TRBV9 to TRBJ2-3; 10 bases are shared with TRBD2. Germline-derived CDR1 and CDR2 are SGDLS and YYNGEE. V gave up 8 bases and J gave up 4 bases; unmatched junction bases: 4. The CDR3 has 13 residues. CDR3 nucleotide sequence: TGTGCCAGTACTAGCGGGGCATCAGATACGCAGTATTTT. Protein sequence: CASTSGASDTQYF.

The chain employs TRBV28 and TRBJ2-7; D remains unclear. The CDR3 is 15 residues long. Germline values: CDR1 MDHEN, CDR2 SYDVKM. V lost 9 bases to trimming and J lost 0 bases, with 18 bases between them. CDR3 in DNA: TGTGCCAGTTCCACGCACAGTGCGAGCTCCTACGAGCAGTACTTC. Its translation is CASSTHSASSYEQYF.

This sequence joins TRBV7-2 and TRBJ1-2, with D maybe TRBD1 (5 bases). V lost 1 base, J lost 5 bases, and 14 bases lay in between. This CDR3 spans 15 amino acids. Per the germline V gene, CDR1 is SGHTA and CDR2 is FQGNSA. CDR3 coding DNA: TGTGCCAGCAGCTTAGATCAGGGAGGGACTTATGGCTACACCTTC. Amino acids: CASSLDQGGTYGYTF.

The rearrangement joins TRBV5-1 to TRBJ2-7; 7 bases align to TRBD2. Germline CDR1 SGHRS, CDR2 YFSETQ. This CDR3 has 14 amino acids. V shed 4 bases, J shed 6 bases, and the junction held 10 bases outside the gene matches. The CDR3 sequence: CASSAGDGMAEQYF. In DNA form, the CDR3 reads TGCGCCAGCAGCGCGGGAGACGGGATGGCCGAGCAGTACTTC.

The chain has TRBV4-1 and TRBJ2-3; 10 bases line up with TRBD2. The CDR3 consists of 19 residues. Germline V gene lookup returns CDR1 MGHRA and CDR2 YSYEKL. The trim removed 0 bases at V and 0 bases at J, leaving 9 bases unmatched. The CDR3 DNA reads TGCGCCAGCAGCCAAGATAGGGGAAGACTAGCGGGTAGCACAGATACGCAGTATTTT. Its protein is CASSQDRGRLAGSTDTQYF.

Only one count was recorded for this clone. The chain combines TRBV4-1 with TRBJ1-2; D possibly corresponds to TRBD1 (5 bases). CDR3 length: 12 residues. In germline, CDR1 is MGHRA, CDR2 YSYEKL. The V and J ends lost 3 bases and 3 bases respectively, with 5 bases between them. DNA for the CDR3: TGCGCCAGCAGCCAGACAGACTATGGCTACACCTTC. It yields the protein CASSQTDYGYTF.

The V gene is TRBV27, the J gene TRBJ2-7, with 11 nucleotides matching TRBD1. V dropped 7 bases and J dropped 7; count of bases not matched to a gene: 9. The CDR3 sequence is 14 residues long. Germline V gene lookup returns CDR1 MNHEY and CDR2 SMNVEV (reference sequence). The CDR3 sequence: CASIRTGGVGEQYF. CDR3 nucleotide sequence: TGTGCCAGCATCCGGACAGGGGGCGTTGGGGAGCAGTACTTC.

The V gene is TRBV2, the J gene TRBJ1-2; the D gene is possibly TRBD1 (5 bases). The CDR3 contains 14 residues. CDR1 and CDR2 (germline): SNHLY, FYNNEI. V gave up 2 bases and J gave up 4 bases, with 11 bases separating them. The CDR3 loop reads CASSERRVGYGYTF. DNA for the CDR3: TGTGCCAGCAGTGAACGCAGGGTAGGCTATGGCTACACCTTC.

The V call is TRBV18, the J call TRBJ2-7, with 8 nucleotides matching TRBD2. CDR3 length: 12 amino acids. Germline CDR1 is KGHSH and CDR2 is LQKENI. V gave up 2 bases and J gave up 6 bases; unmatched junction bases: 0. The CDR3 is CASSPAGGEQYF. The CDR3, as DNA: TGTGCCAGCTCACCAGCGGGGGGCGAGCAGTACTTC.

The rearrangement links TRBV6-5 to TRBJ1-2; 7 bases fit TRBD1. Looked up from germline, CDR1 is MNHEY and CDR2 is SVGAGI. Unmatched junction bases numbered 12, after V lost 4 bases and J lost 7 bases. The CDR3 has 15 residues. The CDR3: CASSFGRGYRSGYTF. CDR3 DNA: TGTGCCAGCAGTTTCGGCAGGGGGTACCGTTCTGGCTACACCTTC.

The gene calls are TRBV7-2 and TRBJ1-6; D possibly corresponds to TRBD1 (6 bases). V lost 8 bases and J lost 4, with 9 bases in between. Germline CDR1 is SGHTA and CDR2 is FQGNSA. CDR3 length: 13 amino acids. The CDR3 here is CASGQRYNSPLHF. DNA for the CDR3: TGTGCCAGCGGACAGAGATATAATTCACCCCTCCACTTT.

The V and J genes are TRBV9 and TRBJ1-3; D ambiguous. CDR1 is SGDLS, CDR2 YYNGEE, per germline. The CDR3 is made up of 13 amino acids. V lost 7 bases and J lost 4, with 12 bases in between. CDR3 region: CASRREGGNTIYF. CDR3 bases: TGTGCCAGCCGGCGGGAAGGGGGAAACACCATATATTTT.

The chain employs TRBV6-5 and TRBJ1-2, with D possibly matching TRBD1 (5 bases). This CDR3 is 12 amino acids long. The germline V gene has CDR1 MNHEY and CDR2 SVGAGI. V dropped 6 bases and J dropped 8 bases, with 13 bases sitting between them. CDR3 sequence reads: CASRLGLWGYTF. CDR3 in DNA: TGTGCCAGCAGGTTGGGACTCTGGGGCTACACCTTC.

This chain joins TRBV4-2 and TRBJ2-5, with 9 bases fitting TRBD2. Germline V lookup: CDR1 LGHNA, CDR2 YNFKEQ. There are 15 residues in the CDR3. V dropped 1 base and J dropped 9; count of bases not matched to a gene: 9. Written as DNA, the CDR3 is TGTGCCAGCAGCCAAGTGGAGCGGGGGGCTCCCCCCCAGTACTTC. Translation: CASSQVERGAPPQYF.

The CDR3 DNA sequence: TGTGCCAGCAGTGGACAGACGAACACCGGGGAGCTGTTTTTT. It is translated as CASSGQTNTGELFF. The rearrangement joins TRBV2 to TRBJ2-2, with a weak D call TRBD1 (5 bases). Germline V CDR1 and CDR2: SNHLY, FYNNEI. The CDR3 covers 14 residues. V shed 4 bases and J shed 0 bases, with 6 bases lying between them.

The CDR3 nucleotides read TGTGCCAGTAGTATGACAGGGAATTCACCCCTCCACTTT. Translated: CASSMTGNSPLHF. V gene TRBV19 combines with J gene TRBJ1-6; 7 positions agree with TRBD1. With V trimmed by 3 bases and J by 7 bases, 0 bases remained unmatched. This CDR3 is built from 13 residues. Germline V gives CDR1 LNHDA, CDR2 SQIVND (reference sequence).